This T cell receptor beta chain was recovered during a study of blood T cell repertoires in COVID-19. For the study at large: Samples representing acute and convalescent COVID-19 were sourced from the United States, Italy and Spain.

Trimming left V 0 bases short and J 4 bases short, with 16 bases between. The CDR3 length is 16 residues. Germline V gives CDR1 SGHDT, CDR2 YYEEEE. Generated by immunoSEQ multiplex PCR, the TCRdb table keeps only in-frame clones and is missing some. The sample gives some 400,000 clones, roughly nine tenths of which show up once; roughly 1.1% is in the top ten. Recovery meant two consecutive negative NP/OP PCR tests, professional clearance, or resolved symptoms. The sequence came from a man aged 25 to 40 who had recovered from COVID-19. The chain employs TRBV5-6 and TRBJ1-2; D ambiguous. The specimen was PBMCs or T cells enriched from blood (not recorded which). The CDR3 reads CASSLAGGVVGYGYTF. The CDR3 DNA is TGTGCCAGCAGCTTGGCCGGCGGGGTCGTTGGCTATGGCTACACCTTC. Drawing the rest from reference TRBV5-6 and TRBJ1-2, the complete variable domain is DAGVTQSPTHLIKTRGQQVTLRCSPKSGHDTVSWYQQALGQGPQFIFQYYEEEERQRGNFPDRFSGHQFPNYSSELNVNALLLGDSALYLCASSLAGGVVGYGYTFGSGTRLTVV.